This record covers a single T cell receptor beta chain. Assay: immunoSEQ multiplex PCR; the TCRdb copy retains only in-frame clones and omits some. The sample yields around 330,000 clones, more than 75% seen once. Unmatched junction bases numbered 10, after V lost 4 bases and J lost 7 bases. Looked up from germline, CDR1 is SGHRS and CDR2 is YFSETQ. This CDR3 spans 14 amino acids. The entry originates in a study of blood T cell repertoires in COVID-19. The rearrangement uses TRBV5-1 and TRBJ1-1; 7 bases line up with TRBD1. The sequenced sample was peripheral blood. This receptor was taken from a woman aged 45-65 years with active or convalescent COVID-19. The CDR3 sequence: CASSLNSGTVEAFF. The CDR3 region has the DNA TGCGCCAGCAGCCTTAACTCCGGGACAGTTGAAGCTTTCTTT. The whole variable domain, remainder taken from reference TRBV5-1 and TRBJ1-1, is KAGVTQTPRYLIKTRGQQVTLSCSPISGHRSVSWYQQTPGQGLQFLFEYFSETQRNKGNFPGRFSGRQFSNSRSEMNVSTLELGDSALYLCASSLNSGTVEAFFGQGTRLTVV.